This entry lists 5 T cell receptor beta chains sequenced from one sample in a study of low-dose radiotherapy and immunotherapy resistance in tumors. Indicated time point: after trial treatment. Documented treatment: LDRT plus nivolumab, ipilimumab, low-dose cyclophosphamide and aspirin (RACIN trial). The authors ran 20 PCR cycles to amplify TCRs with a constant-region primer and V-primer adapter. Using its own MiXCR run on the reads, TCRdb lists one record per CDR3 protein. The data show around 57,000 distinct CDR3 sequences, roughly a third seen once. The specimen was PBMCs, collected after low-dose radiotherapy plus immunotherapy. These receptors were obtained from a male donor with rectosigmoid adenocarcinoma.

V and J are TRBV19 and TRBJ2-1; D could derive from TRBD1 or TRBD2 (5 bases each). CDR3 length: 14 residues. V lost 7 bases, J lost 6 bases, and 16 bases lay in between. The germline gives CDR1 LNHDA, CDR2 SQIVND (reference sequence). The CDR3 sequence is CASTPSGRINEQFF. The CDR3 bases are TGTGCCAGTACCCCCTCGGGACGTATCAATGAGCAGTTCTTC.

This rearrangement joins TRBV5-5 to TRBJ2-3; 8 bases agree with TRBD1. Trimming took 4 bases from V and 1 from J; bases not matched to a gene: 8. The CDR3 is 16 amino acids. From germline, CDR1 is SGHKS and CDR2 YYEKEE (reference sequence). The CDR3 DNA sequence: TGTGCCAGCAGCAGGACAGGGCGTCCCCGCACAGATACGCAGTATTTT. Amino acids: CASSRTGRPRTDTQYF.

This clonotype occurred many times. The chain links TRBV11-3 to TRBJ2-6; no firm D call. Germline-derived CDR1 and CDR2 are SGHNT and YENEEA. The length of the CDR3 is 15 residues. V was clipped by 5 bases and J by 2 bases, with 10 bases between them. The CDR3 DNA is TGTGCCAGCAGCCCCGGCGCTACTGGGGCCAACGTCCTGACTTTC. It codes for CASSPGATGANVLTF.

The table lists this clonotype with a few counts. This chain links TRBV9 with TRBJ2-7, with a tentative D call TRBD2 (6 bases). This CDR3 has 14 residues. Per the germline V gene, CDR1 is SGDLS and CDR2 is YYNGEE. The V and J ends lost 3 bases and 0 bases respectively, with 10 bases between them. CDR3 DNA: TGTGCCAGCAGCGGATACGGGAGCTCCTACGAGCAGTACTTC. Residues: CASSGYGSSYEQYF. Full variable domain (missing parts from reference TRBV9 and TRBJ2-7): DSGVTQTPKHLITATGQRVTLRCSPRSGDLSVYWYQQSLDQGLQFLIQYYNGEERAKGNILERFSAQQFPDLHSELNLSSLELGDSALYFCASSGYGSSYEQYFGPGTRLTVT.

This clonotype was detected many times. This chain links TRBV12-3 or TRBV12-4 with TRBJ1-3; D unclear. The CDR3 totals 13 residues. Trimming took 1 base from V and 7 from J, leaving 8 bases between them. The CDR3 region has the DNA TGTGCCAGCAGTTTAGGGGGAGTGAACACCATATATTTT. Its protein product is CASSLGGVNTIYF.